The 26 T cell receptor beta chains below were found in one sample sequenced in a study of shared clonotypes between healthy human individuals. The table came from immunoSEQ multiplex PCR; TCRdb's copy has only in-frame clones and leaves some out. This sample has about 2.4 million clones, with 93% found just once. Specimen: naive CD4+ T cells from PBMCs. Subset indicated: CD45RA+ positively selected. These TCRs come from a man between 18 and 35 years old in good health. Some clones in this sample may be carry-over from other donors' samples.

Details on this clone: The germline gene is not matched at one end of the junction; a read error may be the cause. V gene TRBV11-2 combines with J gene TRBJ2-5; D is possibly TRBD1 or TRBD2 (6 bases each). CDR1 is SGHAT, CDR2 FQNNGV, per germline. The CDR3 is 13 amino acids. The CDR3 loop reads CASRLGGRETQYF. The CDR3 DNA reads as TGTGCCAGCAGGTTAGGGGGGAGAGAGACCCAGTACTTC.

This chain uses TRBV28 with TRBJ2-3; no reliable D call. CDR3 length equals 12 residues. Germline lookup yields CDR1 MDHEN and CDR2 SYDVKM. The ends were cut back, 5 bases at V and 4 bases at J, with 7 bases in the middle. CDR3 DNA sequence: TGTGCCAGCAGTGTTCAGTCAGATACGCAGTATTTT. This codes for CASSVQSDTQYF. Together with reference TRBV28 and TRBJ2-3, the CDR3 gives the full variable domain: DVKVTQSSRYLVKRTGEKVFLECVQDMDHENMFWYRQDPGLGLRLIYFSYDVKMKEKGDIPEGYSVSREKKERFSLILESASTNQTSMYLCASSVQSDTQYFGPGTRLTVL.

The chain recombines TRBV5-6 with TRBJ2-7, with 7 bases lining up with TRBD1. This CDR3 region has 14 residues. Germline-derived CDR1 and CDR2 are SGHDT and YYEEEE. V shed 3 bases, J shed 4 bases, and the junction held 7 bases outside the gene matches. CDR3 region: CASSYISRGYEQYF. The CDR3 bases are TGTGCCAGCAGCTACATATCCAGGGGGTACGAGCAGTACTTC.

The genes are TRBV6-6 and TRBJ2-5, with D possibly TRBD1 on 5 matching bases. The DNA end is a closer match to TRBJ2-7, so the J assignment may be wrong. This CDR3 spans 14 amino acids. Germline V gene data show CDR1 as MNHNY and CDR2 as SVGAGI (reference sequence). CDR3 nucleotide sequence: TGTGCCAGCAGTTACAGCTGGGGCAGATCCGAGCAGTACTTC. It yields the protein CASSYSWGRSEQYF.

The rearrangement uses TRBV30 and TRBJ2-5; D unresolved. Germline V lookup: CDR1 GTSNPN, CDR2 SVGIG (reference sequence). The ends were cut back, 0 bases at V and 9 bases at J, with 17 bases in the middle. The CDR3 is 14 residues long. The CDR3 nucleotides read TGTGCCTGGAGTGTAATTTCCGGACCCACGGCCCAGTACTTC. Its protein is CAWSVISGPTAQYF.

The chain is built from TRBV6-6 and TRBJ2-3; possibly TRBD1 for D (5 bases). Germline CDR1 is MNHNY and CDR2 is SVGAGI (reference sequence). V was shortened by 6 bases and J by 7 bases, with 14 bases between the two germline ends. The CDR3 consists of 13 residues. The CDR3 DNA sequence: TGTGCCAGCAGCCCCCTAGGGGCAAATACGCAGTATTTT. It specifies CASSPLGANTQYF.

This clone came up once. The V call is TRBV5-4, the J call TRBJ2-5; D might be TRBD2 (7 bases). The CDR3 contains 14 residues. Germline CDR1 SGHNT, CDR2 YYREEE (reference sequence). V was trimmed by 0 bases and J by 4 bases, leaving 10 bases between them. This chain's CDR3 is CASSLGGGTETQYF. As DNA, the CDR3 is TGTGCCAGCAGCTTGGGCGGGGGCACAGAGACCCAGTACTTC.

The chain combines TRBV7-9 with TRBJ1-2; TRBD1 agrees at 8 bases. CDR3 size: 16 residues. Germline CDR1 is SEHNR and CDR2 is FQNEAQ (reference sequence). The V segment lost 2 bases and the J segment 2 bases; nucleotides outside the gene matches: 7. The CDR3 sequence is CASSLSYGTGNYGYTF. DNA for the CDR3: TGTGCCAGCAGCTTAAGCTACGGGACAGGCAACTATGGCTACACCTTC. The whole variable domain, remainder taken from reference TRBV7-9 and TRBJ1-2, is DTGVSQNPRHKITKRGQNVTFRCDPISEHNRLYWYRQTLGQGPEFLTYFQNEAQLEKSRLLSDRFSAERPKGSFSTLEIQRTEQGDSAMYLCASSLSYGTGNYGYTFGSGTRLTVV.

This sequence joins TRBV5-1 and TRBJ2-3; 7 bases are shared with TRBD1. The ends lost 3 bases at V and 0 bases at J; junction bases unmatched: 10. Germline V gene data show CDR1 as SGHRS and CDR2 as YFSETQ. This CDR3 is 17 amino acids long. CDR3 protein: CASSSALDRVSTDTQYF. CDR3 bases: TGCGCCAGCAGCTCTGCTCTCGACAGGGTTAGCACAGATACGCAGTATTTT.

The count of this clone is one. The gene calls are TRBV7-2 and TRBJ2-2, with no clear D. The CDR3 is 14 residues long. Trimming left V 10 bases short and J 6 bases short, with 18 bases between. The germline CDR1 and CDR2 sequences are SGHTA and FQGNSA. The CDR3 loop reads CATRLAPDPGELFF. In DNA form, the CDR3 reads TGTGCCACACGATTAGCCCCCGACCCCGGGGAGCTGTTTTTT.

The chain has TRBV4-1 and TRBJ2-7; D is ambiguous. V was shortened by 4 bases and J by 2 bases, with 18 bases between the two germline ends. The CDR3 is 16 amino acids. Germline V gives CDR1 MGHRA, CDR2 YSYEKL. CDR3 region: CASSRGESSLTYEQYF. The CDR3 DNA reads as TGCGCCAGCAGCCGTGGGGAATCCTCGTTAACCTACGAGCAGTACTTC.

The CDR3 nucleotides read TGTGCCAGCAGCTTGGGTGCGGGAGTCGGGTACAATGAGCAGTTCTTC. Its protein is CASSLGAGVGYNEQFF. The V gene is TRBV7-2, the J gene TRBJ2-1; 7 bases line up with TRBD2. The CDR3 covers 16 residues. Trimming at V came to 3 bases and at J to 4 bases, leaving 9 bases not matched to a gene. Germline V gene sequence: CDR1 SGHTA, CDR2 FQGNSA. The full variable domain, with the rest looked up from reference TRBV7-2 and TRBJ2-1, is GAGVSQSPSNKVTEKGKDVELRCDPISGHTALYWYRQSLGQGLEFLIYFQGNSAPDKSGLPSDRFSAERTGGSVSTLTIQRTQQEDSAVYLCASSLGAGVGYNEQFFGPGTRLTVL.

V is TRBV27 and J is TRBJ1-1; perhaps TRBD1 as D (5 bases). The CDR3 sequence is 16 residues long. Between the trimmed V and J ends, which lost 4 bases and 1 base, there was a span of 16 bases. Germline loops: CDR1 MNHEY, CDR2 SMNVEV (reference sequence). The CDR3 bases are TGTGCCAGCAGTTCCCAACCGGGACGGGGGAACACTGAAGCTTTCTTT. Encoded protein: CASSSQPGRGNTEAFF.

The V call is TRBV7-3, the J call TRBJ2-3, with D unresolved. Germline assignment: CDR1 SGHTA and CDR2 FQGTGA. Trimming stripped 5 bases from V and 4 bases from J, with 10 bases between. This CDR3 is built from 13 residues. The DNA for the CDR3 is TGTGCCAGCAGCATTATAGCTTCAGATACGCAGTATTTT. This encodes CASSIIASDTQYF.

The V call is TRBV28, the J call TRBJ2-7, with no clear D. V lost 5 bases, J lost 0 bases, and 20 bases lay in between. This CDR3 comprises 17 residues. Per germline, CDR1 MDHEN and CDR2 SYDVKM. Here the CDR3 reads CASSAPSDPITSYEQYF. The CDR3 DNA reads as TGTGCCAGCAGTGCACCCAGCGACCCAATAACCTCCTACGAGCAGTACTTC.

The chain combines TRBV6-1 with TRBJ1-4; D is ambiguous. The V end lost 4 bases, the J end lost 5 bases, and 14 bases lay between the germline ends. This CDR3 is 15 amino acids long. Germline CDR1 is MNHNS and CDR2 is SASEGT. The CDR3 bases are TGTGCCAGCAGTGGAGGACGGACCCTAAATGAAAAACTGTTTTTT. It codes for CASSGGRTLNEKLFF.

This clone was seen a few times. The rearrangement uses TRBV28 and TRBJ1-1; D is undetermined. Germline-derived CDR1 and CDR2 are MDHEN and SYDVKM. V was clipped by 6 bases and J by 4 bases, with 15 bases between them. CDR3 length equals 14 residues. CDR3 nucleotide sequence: TGTGCCAGCAGCCCAAGGTGGGGTGGCACTGAAGCTTTCTTT. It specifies CASSPRWGGTEAFF.

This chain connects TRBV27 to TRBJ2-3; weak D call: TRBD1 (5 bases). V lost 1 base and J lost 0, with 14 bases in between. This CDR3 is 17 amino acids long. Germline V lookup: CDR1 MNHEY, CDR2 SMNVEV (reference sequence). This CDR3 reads CASSLLSRGASTDTQYF. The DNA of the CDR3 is TGTGCCAGCAGTTTATTGAGTAGGGGCGCTAGCACAGATACGCAGTATTTT.

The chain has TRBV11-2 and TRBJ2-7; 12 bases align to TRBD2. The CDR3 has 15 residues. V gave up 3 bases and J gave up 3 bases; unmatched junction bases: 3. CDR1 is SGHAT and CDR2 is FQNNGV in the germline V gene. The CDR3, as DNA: TGTGCCAGCAGCTTGACTAGCGGGAGAGTCTACGAGCAGTACTTC. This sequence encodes CASSLTSGRVYEQYF.

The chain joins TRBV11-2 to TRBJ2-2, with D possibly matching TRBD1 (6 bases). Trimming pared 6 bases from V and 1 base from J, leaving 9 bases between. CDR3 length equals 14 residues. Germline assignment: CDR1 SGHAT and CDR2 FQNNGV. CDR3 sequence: CASRKDRNTGELFF. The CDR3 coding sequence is TGTGCCAGCAGAAAGGACAGGAACACCGGGGAGCTGTTTTTT.

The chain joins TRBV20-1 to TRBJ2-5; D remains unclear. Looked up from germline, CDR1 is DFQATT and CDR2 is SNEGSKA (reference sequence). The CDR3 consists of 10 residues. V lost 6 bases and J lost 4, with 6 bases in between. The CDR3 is CSAETETQYF. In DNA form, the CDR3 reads TGCAGTGCGGAAACAGAGACCCAGTACTTC.

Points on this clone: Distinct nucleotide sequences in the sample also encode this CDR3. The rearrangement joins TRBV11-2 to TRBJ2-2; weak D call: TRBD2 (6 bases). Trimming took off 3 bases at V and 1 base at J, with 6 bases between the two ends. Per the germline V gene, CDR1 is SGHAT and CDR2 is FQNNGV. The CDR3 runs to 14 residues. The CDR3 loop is CASSFGRNTGELFF. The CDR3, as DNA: TGTGCCAGCAGCTTCGGGAGGAACACCGGGGAGCTGTTTTTT.

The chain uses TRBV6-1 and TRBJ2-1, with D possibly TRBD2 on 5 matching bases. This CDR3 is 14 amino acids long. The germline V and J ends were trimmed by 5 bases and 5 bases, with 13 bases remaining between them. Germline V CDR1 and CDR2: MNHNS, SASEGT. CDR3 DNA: TGTGCCAGCAGTTATAATGTCGGGGACAATGAGCAGTTCTTC. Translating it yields CASSYNVGDNEQFF.

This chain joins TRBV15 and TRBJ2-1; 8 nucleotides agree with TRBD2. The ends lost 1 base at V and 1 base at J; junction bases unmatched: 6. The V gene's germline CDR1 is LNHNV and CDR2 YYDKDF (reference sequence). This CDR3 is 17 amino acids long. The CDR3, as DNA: TGTGCCACCAGCAGAGGGGCGGGAGGACCTTCCTACAATGAGCAGTTCTTC. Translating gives CATSRGAGGPSYNEQFF.

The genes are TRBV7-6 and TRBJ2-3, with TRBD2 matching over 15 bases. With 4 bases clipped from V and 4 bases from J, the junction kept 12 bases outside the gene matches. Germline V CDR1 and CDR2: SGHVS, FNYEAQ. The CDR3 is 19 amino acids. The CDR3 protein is CASSWRAGLAGGPADTQYF. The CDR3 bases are TGTGCCAGCAGCTGGAGGGCCGGACTAGCGGGAGGGCCGGCAGATACGCAGTATTTT.

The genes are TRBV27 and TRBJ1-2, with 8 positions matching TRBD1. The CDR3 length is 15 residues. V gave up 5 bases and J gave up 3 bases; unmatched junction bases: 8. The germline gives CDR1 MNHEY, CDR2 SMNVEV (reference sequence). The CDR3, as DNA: TGTGCCAGCAGTCCCCGGGACAGGTGGTACTATGGCTACACCTTC. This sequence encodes CASSPRDRWYYGYTF.